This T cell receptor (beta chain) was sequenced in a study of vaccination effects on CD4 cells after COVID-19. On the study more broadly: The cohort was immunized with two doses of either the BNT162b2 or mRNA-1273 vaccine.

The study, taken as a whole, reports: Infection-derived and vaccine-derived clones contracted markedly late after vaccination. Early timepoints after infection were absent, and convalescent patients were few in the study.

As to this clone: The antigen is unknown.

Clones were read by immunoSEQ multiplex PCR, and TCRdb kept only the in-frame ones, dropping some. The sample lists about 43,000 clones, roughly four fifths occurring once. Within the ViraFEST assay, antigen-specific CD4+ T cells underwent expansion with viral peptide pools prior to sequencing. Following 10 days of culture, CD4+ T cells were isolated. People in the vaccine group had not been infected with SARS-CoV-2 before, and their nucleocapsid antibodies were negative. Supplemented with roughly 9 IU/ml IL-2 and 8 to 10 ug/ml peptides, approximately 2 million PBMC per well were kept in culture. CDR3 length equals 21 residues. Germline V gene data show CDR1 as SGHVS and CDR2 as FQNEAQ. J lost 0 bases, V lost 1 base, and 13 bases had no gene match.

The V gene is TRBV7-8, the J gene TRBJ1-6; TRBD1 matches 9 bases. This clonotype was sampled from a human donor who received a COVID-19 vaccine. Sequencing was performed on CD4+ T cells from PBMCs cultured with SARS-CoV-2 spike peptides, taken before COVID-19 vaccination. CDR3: CASSLVHTGGLTSSYNSPLHF. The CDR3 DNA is TGTGCCAGCAGCTTAGTCCATACAGGGGGCCTCACGAGCTCCTATAATTCACCCCTCCACTTT.